A single TCR beta chain is shown here with its context. This clonotype showed up just a few times. This clone's antigen is unknown. Base qualities are not recorded, but no much larger clone differs from it by a single base. The V and J ends are trimmed by 7 bases and 4 bases, leaving 17 bases between them. As encoded in the germline V gene, CDR1 is MNHNS while CDR2 is SASEGT. Measured from the cysteine to the phenylalanine, the CDR3 is 15 residues long. Only CDR3 DNA is held: 45 bases, read in frame from base 1. The source of the sample is a study of response to subunit inactivated influenza vaccine (dated by TCRdb to the late 2010s). Background for the entire study: Deep quantitative profiling of the T cell receptor repertoire was used in the study to follow responses to a trivalent subunit inactivated influenza vaccine. Results and caveats for the whole study, not just this receptor: It was suggested by the authors that each seasonal influenza vaccination may recruit only a limited number of new T cells.

The method was RT-PCR. Reads for this sample came from an Illumina HiSeq 2500. TCRdb trimmed public reads at Q25 via fastp, called clones via MiXCR and kept in-frame beta chains. Here each entry gathers all rows of one CDR3 protein and keeps the most common genes and DNA. Across this sample there are approximately 730,000 distinct CDR3 sequences, with 11% to 15% seen only once. 5.5% to 8% of the sample goes to the ten largest clones. This sequence was found in a man over 45 who received an inactivated influenza vaccine. Donor details come from another sample of the same person, matched by shared clones. Sequences were derived from PBMCs from blood, sampled roughly 15 days before vaccination. The V gene is TRBV6-1 and the J gene is TRBJ2-1; the D gene is perhaps TRBD1 or TRBD2, as each covers 6 bases. For the CDR3, the sequence is CASTGWGALYNEQFF. At the DNA level, the sequence is TGTGCCAGCACCGGGTGGGGGGCCCTTTACAATGAGCAGTTCTTC.